This is a list of T cell receptor beta chains from one sample in a study of OX40 agonist ivuxolimab in advanced cancers. Measured with immunoSEQ multiplex PCR; TCRdb has only the in-frame clones, and not every one. The sample carries over 90,000 clones, around 90% recorded once. This specimen was CD4+ or CD8+ T cells sorted from blood, taken in a trial of the OX40 agonist ivuxolimab. All receptors come from an adult with an advanced solid tumor such as melanoma, head and neck, liver or kidney cancer. Both conserved end residues are part of each CDR3. The D gene is left open where the match is weak. The size entry is marked missing in some rows and otherwise reads once, few, many or a size class.

j_call | clone_size | v_call | d_call | cdr3_aa | cdr3_nt
TRBJ2-3 | - | TRBV28 | TRBD1 | CASSTGVPDTQYF | TGTGCCAGTTCGACAGGGGTGCCAGATACGCAGTATTTT
TRBJ2-2 | - | TRBV11-3 | TRBD2 | CASSYLAGGLNTGELFF | TGTGCCAGCAGCTACCTAGCGGGGGGCCTGAACACCGGGGAGCTGTTTTTT
TRBJ2-1 | - | TRBV7-2 | TRBD2 | CASSLAGLALNEQFF | TGTGCCAGCAGCTTAGCCGGACTAGCGTTGAATGAGCAGTTCTTC
TRBJ1-2 | - | TRBV6-5 | - | CASSPPGKRSYTF | TGTGCCAGCAGTCCCCCCGGGAAGCGGAGCTACACCTTC
TRBJ2-5 | - | TRBV18 | TRBD2 | CASSPPPGGETQYF | TGTGCCAGCTCACCACCTCCGGGGGGAGAGACCCAGTACTTC
TRBJ2-2 | - | TRBV10-3 | - | CAITSTSLGELFF | TGTGCCATCACCTCGACTTCTCTCGGGGAGCTGTTTTTT
TRBJ1-2 | few | TRBV20-1 | - | CSVGGNYGYTF | TGCAGTGTCGGGGGTAACTATGGCTACACCTTC
TRBJ2-1 | - | TRBV18 | - | CASSPISGNEQFF | TGTGCCAGCTCACCTATTAGCGGAAATGAGCAGTTCTTC
TRBJ2-4 | - | TRBV4-2 | TRBD1 | CASSQPDRGLAKNIQYF | TGTGCCAGCAGCCAGCCCGACAGGGGACTAGCCAAAAACATTCAGTACTTC
TRBJ2-1 | few | TRBV20-1 | - | CSASINEQFF | TGCAGTGCTAGTATTAATGAGCAGTTCTTC
TRBJ1-5 | - | TRBV6-1 | - | CASSELYSNQPQHF | TGTGCCAGCAGTGAACTTTATAGCAATCAGCCCCAGCATTTT
TRBJ2-7 | - | TRBV19 | - | CASSITGWGYEQYF | TGTGCCAGTAGTATCACAGGGTGGGGGTACGAGCAGTACTTC
TRBJ1-1 | - | TRBV28 | - | CASSLGRKNTEAFF | TGTGCCAGCAGTTTGGGTAGAAAAAACACTGAAGCTTTCTTT
TRBJ2-7 | - | TRBV14 | TRBD1 | CASSRLRDRGEGEQYF | TGTGCCAGCAGCCGCCTCCGGGACAGGGGGGAGGGCGAGCAGTACTTC
TRBJ2-7 | - | TRBV30 | - | CAWGGTAREQYF | TGTGCCTGGGGTGGAACAGCCCGAGAGCAGTACTTC
TRBJ1-6 | - | TRBV6-1 | - | CASSADSYNSPLHF | TGTGCCAGCAGTGCCGACAGCTATAATTCACCCCTCCACTTT
TRBJ2-7 | - | TRBV7-3 | TRBD1 | CASSLLGTGILYEQYF | TGTGCCAGCAGCTTACTCGGGACAGGGATTCTCTACGAGCAGTACTTC
TRBJ2-3 | - | TRBV27 | TRBD2 | CASSPGLAGSDTQYF | TGTGCCAGCAGTCCGGGACTAGCGGGGTCAGATACGCAGTATTTT
TRBJ2-1 | - | TRBV19 | - | CASSLRPPKHNEQFF | TGTGCCAGTAGTCTTCGACCACCCAAACACAATGAGCAGTTCTTC
TRBJ1-3 | - | TRBV6-1 | - | CASRAVESSGNTIYF | TGTGCCAGCAGGGCAGTCGAGAGCTCTGGAAACACCATATATTTT
TRBJ1-1 | - | TRBV9 | - | CASSVSELTEAFF | TGTGCCAGCAGCGTAAGTGAACTCACTGAAGCTTTCTTT
TRBJ1-2 | - | TRBV27 | TRBD1 | CASSFRGTNYGYTF | TGTGCCAGCAGTTTCAGGGGGACAAACTATGGCTACACCTTC
TRBJ1-1 | - | TRBV5-6 | - | CASSLGYGRNTEAFF | TGTGCCAGCAGCTTAGGGTACGGAAGGAACACTGAAGCTTTCTTT